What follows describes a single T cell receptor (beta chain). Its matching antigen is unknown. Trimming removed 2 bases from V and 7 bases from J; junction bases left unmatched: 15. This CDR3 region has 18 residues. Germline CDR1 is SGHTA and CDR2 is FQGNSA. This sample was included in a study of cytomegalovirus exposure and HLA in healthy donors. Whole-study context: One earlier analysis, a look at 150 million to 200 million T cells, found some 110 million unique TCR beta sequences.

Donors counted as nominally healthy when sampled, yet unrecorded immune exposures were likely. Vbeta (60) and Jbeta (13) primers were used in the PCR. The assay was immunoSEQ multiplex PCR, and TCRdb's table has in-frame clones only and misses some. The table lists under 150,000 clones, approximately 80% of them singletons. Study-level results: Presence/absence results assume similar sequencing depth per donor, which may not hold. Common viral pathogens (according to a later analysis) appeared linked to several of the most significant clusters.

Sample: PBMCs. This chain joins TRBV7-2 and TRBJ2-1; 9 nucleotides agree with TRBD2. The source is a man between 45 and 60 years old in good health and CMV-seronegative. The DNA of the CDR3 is TGTGCCAGCAGCTTAAGGGGTATTAGCGGGAGTGGGGGAAATGAGCAGTTCTTC. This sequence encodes CASSLRGISGSGGNEQFF.